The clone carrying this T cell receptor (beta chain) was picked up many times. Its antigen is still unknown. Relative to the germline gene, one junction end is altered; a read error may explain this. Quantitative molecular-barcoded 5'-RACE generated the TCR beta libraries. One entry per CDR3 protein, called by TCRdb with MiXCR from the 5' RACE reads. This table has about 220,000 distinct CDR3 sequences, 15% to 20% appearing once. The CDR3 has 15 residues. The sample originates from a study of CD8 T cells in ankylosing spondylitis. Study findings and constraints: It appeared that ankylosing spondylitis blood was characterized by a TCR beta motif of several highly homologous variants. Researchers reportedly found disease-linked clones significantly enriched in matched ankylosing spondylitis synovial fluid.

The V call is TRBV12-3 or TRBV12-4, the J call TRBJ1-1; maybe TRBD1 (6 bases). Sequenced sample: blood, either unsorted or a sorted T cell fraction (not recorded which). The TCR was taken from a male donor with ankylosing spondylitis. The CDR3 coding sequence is TGTGCCAGCAGCTTAGCTATAGTAGGGGGCACTGAAGCTTTCTTT. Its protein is CASSLAIVGGTEAFF.